This TCR beta chain comes out of a study of regulatory T cells in long-lasting Graves disease. Study summary: Graves' disease counted as persistent after over 5 years of antithyroid drugs with positive TSH receptor antibodies.

Time point given: persistent/refractory GD, antithyroid drugs over 5 years with positive TRAb. PBMCs provided the RNA from which the TCR library was made. Graves' disease was diagnosed by American Thyroid Association guidelines. The authors built TCR beta libraries using iRepertoire HTBI primers and Arm-PCR of CDR3 regions. TCRdb re-called the multiplex PCR reads with MiXCR, one entry per CDR3 protein. The table shows over 450,000 distinct CDR3 sequences, with roughly 21% occurring only once. Germline V gene data show CDR1 as MNHEY and CDR2 as SVGAGI. CDR3 length equals 19 residues. Trimming took 2 bases from V and 2 from J, leaving 24 bases between them. This clonotype was found many times.

The chain has TRBV6-5 and TRBJ2-5; maybe TRBD2 (6 bases). This receptor was identified in a female donor with Graves disease. Sequences were derived from peripheral blood mononuclear cells (PBMCs), sampled when the disease was refractory, from a patient treated with antithyroid drugs. The CDR3 sequence: CASSYPSSTIGGTQETQYF. For the CDR3, the DNA is TGTGCCAGCAGTTACCCGTCAAGTACGATAGGCGGGACTCAAGAGACCCAGTACTTC.